The next 31 T cell receptor beta chains were all read from a single sample in a study of blood T cells in healthy people across ages. A sample-barcoded 5' primer and a J-beta primer mix were used in a second PCR of roughly 7 to 11 cycles. TCRdb independently ran MiXCR on the 5' RACE reads; one entry per CDR3 protein. The table includes about 680,000 distinct CDR3 sequences, around 48% detected once. The source material was blood. The receptors derive from a woman aged 55-75 years in good health.

This chain joins TRBV7-6 and TRBJ2-5; TRBD2 agrees at 14 bases. Trimming at V came to 1 base and at J to 7 bases, leaving 17 bases not matched to a gene. Germline values: CDR1 SGHVS, CDR2 FNYEAQ. The CDR3 loop spans 20 amino acids. CDR3 DNA sequence: TGTGCCAGCAGCTTAGAGGGGTCCGGGACTAGCGGGAGTGTTGGCAGGACCCAGTACTTC. Its protein is CASSLEGSGTSGSVGRTQYF.

The CDR3 bases are TGTGCCAGCAGCTTACTGATCTTTAACTCTGGGGCCAACGTCCTGACTTTC. It translates to CASSLLIFNSGANVLTF. The chain uses TRBV7-2 and TRBJ2-6; D is undetermined. Trimming took 2 bases from V and 0 from J, leaving 11 bases between them. Germline assignment: CDR1 SGHTA and CDR2 FQGNSA. The CDR3 extends over 17 amino acids. Drawing the rest from reference TRBV7-2 and TRBJ2-6, the complete variable domain is GAGVSQSPSNKVTEKGKDVELRCDPISGHTALYWYRQSLGQGLEFLIYFQGNSAPDKSGLPSDRFSAERTGGSVSTLTIQRTQQEDSAVYLCASSLLIFNSGANVLTFGAGSRLTVL.

The chain uses TRBV20-1 and TRBJ2-1; 13 bases are a match to TRBD2. Germline loops: CDR1 DFQATT, CDR2 SNEGSKA (reference sequence). The CDR3 loop spans 15 amino acids. J gave up 5 bases and V 6 bases, and 7 bases lay outside the gene matches. The CDR3 DNA reads as TGCAGTGCCCAAATGGGGACTAGCGGGGACAATGAGCAGTTCTTC. Protein product: CSAQMGTSGDNEQFF.

Concerning this clonotype itself: One base away lies a much larger clone, so this may be a sequencing read error. The V gene is TRBV25-1, the J gene TRBJ2-5; possible D gene TRBD2, 6 bases. Looked up from germline, CDR1 is MGHDK and CDR2 is SYGVNS. Trimming took 2 bases from V and 11 from J, leaving 21 bases between them. The CDR3 extends over 15 amino acids. CDR3 sequence reads: CASSEPPMGGNEQYF. The CDR3 DNA is TGTGCCAGCAGTGAACCCCCAATGGGGGGAAATGAGCAGTACTTC.

This chain joins TRBV10-3 and TRBJ1-6; 7 bases fit TRBD1. The CDR3 extends over 15 amino acids. Germline-derived CDR1 and CDR2 are ENHRY and SYGVKD. The V segment lost 4 bases and the J segment 5 bases; nucleotides outside the gene matches: 5. CDR3 in DNA: TGTGCCATCAGTGCTGACAGGGTAAATAATTCACCCCTCCACTTT. Amino acids: CAISADRVNNSPLHF.

In its sample, this clonotype was seen a few times. V and J are TRBV3-1 and TRBJ2-4, with 9 positions matching TRBD1. Judging by the DNA end, TRBJ2-7 fits better; the J call may be wrong. The CDR3 spans 16 residues. Germline values: CDR1 LGHDT, CDR2 YNNKEL (reference sequence). The CDR3 sequence: CASSQRQQGASVEQYF. The CDR3 DNA reads as TGTGCCAGCAGCCAAAGGCAACAGGGGGCTTCGGTCGAGCAGTACTTC.

The CDR3 region has the DNA TGTGCCAGCAGCCGATACACCGGGACAGAATACGAGCAGTACTTC. Protein: CASSRYTGTEYEQYF. The chain uses TRBV7-2 and TRBJ2-7; 7 nucleotides line up with TRBD1. The germline V gene encodes CDR1 SGHTA and CDR2 FQGNSA. V trimming: 5 bases; J trimming: 4 bases; junction bases outside the gene matches: 11. This CDR3 has 15 residues.

V and J are TRBV20-1 and TRBJ2-1, with 11 positions matching TRBD2. This CDR3 comprises 17 residues. The V segment lost 2 bases and the J segment 1 base; nucleotides outside the gene matches: 7. In germline, CDR1 is DFQATT, CDR2 SNEGSKA (reference sequence). CDR3 DNA sequence: TGCAGTGCTAGACCCCACCCTAGCGGGAGGTCCTACAATGAGCAGTTCTTC. It yields the protein CSARPHPSGRSYNEQFF.

A few counts support this clonotype. V and J are TRBV7-8 and TRBJ2-7; the D gene is possibly TRBD1 (6 bases). This CDR3 is 14 amino acids long. The germline V gene encodes CDR1 SGHVS and CDR2 FQNEAQ. The V and J ends lost 7 bases and 7 bases respectively, with 20 bases between them. CDR3 amino acids: CASTVPSLRGEQYF. Written as DNA, the CDR3 is TGTGCCAGCACCGTACCCAGCCTTAGGGGGGAGCAGTACTTC. The variable domain in full, completed from reference TRBV7-8 and TRBJ2-7, reads GAGVSQSPRYKVAKRGQDVALRCDPISGHVSLFWYQQALGQGPEFLTYFQNEAQLDKSGLPSDRFFAERPEGSVSTLKIQRTQQEDSAVYLCASTVPSLRGEQYFGPGTRLTVT.

This clonotype was seen more than once but under ten times. The V and J genes are TRBV29-1 and TRBJ2-1; TRBD2 matches at 7 bases. The CDR3 runs to 15 residues. Germline V lookup: CDR1 SQVTM, CDR2 ANQGSEA. Unmatched junction bases numbered 11, after V lost 3 bases and J lost 6 bases. The CDR3 nucleotides read TGCAGCGTTGACCTCGCGGGAGCGGGACTCAATGAGCAGTTCTTC. This codes for CSVDLAGAGLNEQFF.

The CDR3 DNA reads TGTGCCAGCAGCGTAGGGGTTGAGCAGTTCTTC. It translates to CASSVGVEQFF. The chain uses TRBV2 and TRBJ2-1, with D perhaps matching TRBD1 (5 bases). Germline V lookup: CDR1 SNHLY, CDR2 FYNNEI. V was clipped by 6 bases and J by 9 bases, with 9 bases between them. The CDR3 is 11 residues long.

The sample holds many counts of this clonotype. Since a much larger clone is just one base distant, this may be a read error. The J gene is TRBJ2-7, the V gene TRBV27; D remains ambiguous. This CDR3 has 14 residues. Germline CDR1 is MNHEY and CDR2 is SMNVEV (reference sequence). Trimming left V 5 bases short and J 3 bases short, with 14 bases between. This CDR3 is CASSVGRLNYEQYF. DNA of the CDR3: TGTGCCAGCAGTGTTGGAAGGTTGAACTACGAGCAGTACTTC.

The rearrangement links TRBV18 to TRBJ1-1; 9 bases line up with TRBD1. The CDR3 loop spans 16 amino acids. Germline V gene data show CDR1 as KGHSH and CDR2 as LQKENI. V was pared by 3 bases and J by 4 bases, with 9 bases of the junction left unmatched. In DNA, the CDR3 is TGTGCCAGCTCACCGTTTACAGGGGGCCCGGGCACTGAAGCTTTCTTT. It specifies CASSPFTGGPGTEAFF.

The gene calls are TRBV20-1 and TRBJ2-7; D is unresolved. The germline CDR1 and CDR2 sequences are DFQATT and SNEGSKA (reference sequence). The CDR3 has 13 residues. Trimming left V 6 bases short and J 3 bases short, with 15 bases between. CDR3 loop: CSAWDFRDYEQYF. The CDR3 DNA follows: TGCAGTGCCTGGGATTTCCGCGACTACGAGCAGTACTTC.

There are a few counts of this clonotype. The chain employs TRBV6-2 or TRBV6-3 and TRBJ2-6, with D hard to call. The CDR3 length is 14 residues. Germline V gives CDR1 MNHEY, CDR2 SVGEGT. Deletions cut 7 bases from V and 3 bases from J, with 10 bases between. The CDR3 DNA reads as TGTGCCAGCATGAATCCTGGTGGGGCCAACGTCCTGACTTTC. Its translation is CASMNPGGANVLTF.

This clonotype appeared many times. The chain couples TRBV10-3 to TRBJ1-5, with 7 nucleotides matching TRBD1. Germline V CDR1 and CDR2: ENHRY, SYGVKD. V shed 6 bases, J shed 4 bases, and the junction held 3 bases outside the gene matches. The CDR3 sequence is 13 residues long. DNA of the CDR3: TGTGCCATCAGCCCACAGGGGAATCAGCCCCAGCATTTT. Its protein is CAISPQGNQPQHF.

This clonotype has a handful of counts. The chain combines TRBV6-2 or TRBV6-3 with TRBJ2-1; D remains unclear. Germline loops: CDR1 MNHEY, CDR2 SVGEGT. The CDR3 is made up of 13 amino acids. With 5 bases removed from V and 4 bases from J, the gap between germline ends came to 9 bases. The CDR3 DNA reads TGTGCCAGCAGTAGAGATCGTTACAATGAGCAGTTCTTC. Encoded protein: CASSRDRYNEQFF.

The chain uses TRBV10-3 and TRBJ2-7, with 8 nucleotides matching TRBD1. The CDR3 is 13 amino acids. Trimming cost V 7 bases and J 0 bases; bases outside gene matches: 2. Per germline, CDR1 ENHRY and CDR2 SYGVKD. The CDR3 bases are TGTGCCATCACCGACAGGGGCTCCTACGAGCAGTACTTC. It translates to CAITDRGSYEQYF.

The J gene is TRBJ2-1, the V gene TRBV5-1, with a weak D call TRBD1 (5 bases). Per the germline V gene, CDR1 is SGHRS and CDR2 is YFSETQ. V lost 2 bases and J 8 bases, leaving 14 bases between the germline ends. This CDR3 has 14 residues. CDR3 loop: CASSFGAGWDEQFF. The CDR3 DNA is TGCGCCAGCAGCTTTGGGGCAGGGTGGGATGAGCAGTTCTTC.

CDR3 DNA sequence: TGTGCCAGCAGTGAGGGGACAGGGTATGACGGTGACACAGATACGCAGTATTTT. Translation: CASSEGTGYDGDTDTQYF. The chain employs TRBV28 and TRBJ2-3, with 9 nucleotides matching TRBD1. The V segment lost 5 bases and the J segment 2 bases; nucleotides outside the gene matches: 14. CDR1 and CDR2 (germline): MDHEN, SYDVKM. The length of the CDR3 is 18 residues.

This sequence joins TRBV20-1 and TRBJ2-3; D not certain. Trimming stripped 8 bases from V and 2 bases from J, with 14 bases between. The CDR3 is 13 residues long. The germline V gene has CDR1 DFQATT and CDR2 SNEGSKA (reference sequence). CDR3 region: CSPEQSPTDTQYF. CDR3 DNA: TGCAGTCCAGAGCAAAGTCCCACAGATACGCAGTATTTT.

In this sample, this clonotype turned up a few times. The chain links TRBV5-6 to TRBJ2-1, with D possibly matching TRBD1 (5 bases). Germline CDR1 SGHDT, CDR2 YYEEEE. Trimming took off 1 base at V and 7 bases at J, with 9 bases between the two ends. The CDR3 is 13 residues long. The CDR3 reads CASSLWPGNEQFF. The CDR3, as DNA: TGTGCCAGCAGCTTGTGGCCAGGGAATGAGCAGTTCTTC.

The sample holds many counts of this clonotype. One end of the junction is discordant with germline, which a read error may explain. The chain carries TRBV5-1 and TRBJ2-3; possibly TRBD2 for D (5 bases). Germline V gene lookup returns CDR1 SGHRS and CDR2 YFSETQ. CDR3 length equals 14 residues. The CDR3 is CASSLRTSTDTQYF. The CDR3 DNA follows: TGTGCCAGCAGTTTAAGGACTAGCACAGATACGCAGTATTTT. Full variable domain (remainder filled in from reference TRBV5-1 and TRBJ2-3): KAGVTQTPRYLIKTRGQQVTLSCSPISGHRSVSWYQQTPGQGLQFLFEYFSETQRNKGNFPGRFSGRQFSNSRSEMNVSTLELGDSALYLCASSLRTSTDTQYFGPGTRLTVL.

The rearrangement uses TRBV20-1 and TRBJ1-2; no clear D gene. The V gene lost 1 base and the J gene lost 2 bases, with 8 bases spanning the gap. The CDR3 consists of 13 residues. The germline CDR1 and CDR2 sequences are DFQATT and SNEGSKA (reference sequence). Here the CDR3 reads CSARVESNYGYTF. Written as DNA, the CDR3 is TGCAGTGCTAGAGTTGAGAGCAACTATGGCTACACCTTC.

The gene calls are TRBV5-1 and TRBJ2-5; TRBD2 matches at 12 bases. Matching the DNA end better, TRBJ2-7 makes the J call doubtful. The CDR3 runs to 14 residues. The V gene's germline CDR1 is SGHRS and CDR2 YFSETQ. CDR3 coding DNA: TGCGCCAGCAGGCCTAGCGGGAGGGGTTACGAGCAGTACTTC. This codes for CASRPSGRGYEQYF.

CDR3 amino acids: CASSPRQGRPTDTQYF. The CDR3 DNA follows: TGTGCCAGCAGCCCGAGACAGGGTCGGCCCACAGATACGCAGTATTTT. This rearrangement joins TRBV7-2 to TRBJ2-3; TRBD1 aligns across 7 bases. Germline CDR1 and CDR2: SGHTA and FQGNSA. The CDR3 sequence is 16 residues long. The V gene end was trimmed by 5 bases and the J gene end by 2 bases; junction bases not matched to a gene: 10.

This clonotype has a handful of counts. The chain has TRBV6-2 or TRBV6-3 and TRBJ2-7, with D perhaps matching TRBD1 or TRBD2 (5 bases each). Per germline, CDR1 MNHEY and CDR2 SVGEGT. This CDR3 has 15 residues. Trimming stripped 2 bases from V and 2 bases from J, with 13 bases between. The CDR3 sequence: CASSYGGKGAYEQYF. The CDR3 bases are TGTGCCAGCAGTTACGGGGGAAAAGGGGCCTACGAGCAGTACTTC.

The chain employs TRBV7-7 and TRBJ2-1; D is unclear. V was cut by 5 bases and J by 2 bases, with 13 bases left in between. The CDR3 is 15 residues long. Per germline, CDR1 SSHAT and CDR2 FNYEAQ (reference sequence). The CDR3 reads CASSHGRSTYNEQFF. The CDR3 coding sequence is TGTGCCAGCAGCCATGGGCGTTCGACCTACAATGAGCAGTTCTTC.

In this sample, this clonotype turned up a few times. The chain recombines TRBV4-1 with TRBJ2-5, with TRBD2 matching 11 bases. The J call may be mistaken, given a closer DNA end match to TRBJ2-7. In germline, CDR1 is MGHRA, CDR2 YSYEKL. The CDR3 sequence is 14 residues long. CDR3 coding DNA: TGCGCCAGCAGCCAAGCACTAGCGGGAGTCGAGCAGTACTTC. This translates into CASSQALAGVEQYF.

The V and J genes are TRBV10-3 and TRBJ2-1; 11 bases map to TRBD2. Germline CDR1 ENHRY, CDR2 SYGVKD. Trimming took 2 bases from V and 5 from J; bases not matched to a gene: 8. This CDR3 is built from 17 residues. The chain's CDR3 is CAISEGRLAGKNNEQFF. For the CDR3, the DNA is TGTGCCATCAGTGAGGGGAGACTAGCGGGAAAGAACAATGAGCAGTTCTTC.

The J gene is TRBJ2-7, the V gene TRBV7-2, with a weak D call TRBD1 (5 bases). The CDR3 contains 13 residues. Germline loops: CDR1 SGHTA, CDR2 FQGNSA. Deletions cut 6 bases from V and 2 bases from J, with 11 bases between. The CDR3 region is CASRFTGTYEQYF. The DNA of the CDR3 is TGTGCCAGCAGATTTACAGGTACCTACGAGCAGTACTTC.